The entry that follows covers one TCR beta chain sequence. The data derive from a study of blood T cell repertoires in COVID-19. The assay was immunoSEQ multiplex PCR, and TCRdb's table has in-frame clones only and misses some. The sample includes about 250,000 clones, approximately 92% of them seen just once. Germline CDR1 SGHAT, CDR2 FQNNGV. With V trimmed by 3 bases and J by 9 bases, 3 bases remained unmatched. The length of the CDR3 is 13 residues. Specimen: PBMCs or T cells enriched from blood (not recorded which). The sequence came from a woman in her late teens or twenties who had recovered from COVID-19. V and J are TRBV11-2 and TRBJ1-2; 11 bases fit TRBD1. CDR3 nucleotide sequence: TGTGCCAGCAGCTTTGGACAGGGGGCTAGCTACACCTTC. The encoded protein is CASSFGQGASYTF.